This paragraph covers one T cell receptor (beta chain) sequence. The antigen is unknown. Primers included in the PCR were 60 Vbeta and 13 Jbeta primers. Clones were read by immunoSEQ multiplex PCR, and TCRdb kept only the in-frame ones, dropping some. The sample contains some 190,000 clones, roughly three quarters of which appear only once. The source of the sample is a study of cytomegalovirus exposure and HLA in healthy donors. Study results and limitations: A further, later analysis showed that HLA-associated TCR beta chains (compared with equally common others) were more clonally expanded.

Sequencing used PBMCs. This TCR was recovered from a woman younger than 45 in good health and CMV-seropositive.

The chain's CDR3 is CASSLSGSSYEQYF. CDR3 bases: TGCGCCAGCAGCTTGTCCGGGTCATCCTACGAGCAGTACTTC. The chain combines TRBV5-1 with TRBJ2-7, with D unclear. The V and J ends lost 1 base and 1 base respectively, with 9 bases between them. CDR3 length: 14 residues. Per the germline V gene, CDR1 is SGHRS and CDR2 is YFSETQ.